These 16 T cell receptor beta chains were all obtained from the same sample, sequenced in a study of CD8 T cells in Susac syndrome. RNA, at about 0.5 to 1 ug, was reverse transcribed with random hexamers. TCRdb reprocessed the immunoSEQ multiplex PCR reads via MiXCR and lists one record per CDR3 protein. The sample yields 160,000 or so distinct CDR3 sequences, about 95% seen once. The sample taken for sequencing was CD8+ T cells from PBMCs. Receptors originate from a human donor with multiple sclerosis.

The chain couples TRBV20-1 to TRBJ1-2; D gene ambiguous. CDR3 size: 10 residues. Trimming left V 5 bases short and J 8 bases short, with 9 bases between. The germline CDR1 and CDR2 sequences are DFQATT and SNEGSKA (reference sequence). The CDR3 DNA is TGCAGTGCTGAGAATGGAGGCTACACCTTC. Encoded protein: CSAENGGYTF.

J is TRBJ2-3 and V is TRBV15; D is uncertain. The V gene lost 5 bases and the J gene lost 0 bases, with 3 bases spanning the gap. Germline CDR1 and CDR2: LNHNV and YYDKDF (reference sequence). CDR3 length: 12 residues. The CDR3, as DNA: TGTGCCACCAGCCTTAGCACAGATACGCAGTATTTT. Protein product: CATSLSTDTQYF.

This clonotype was picked up a small number of times. This rearrangement joins TRBV5-4 to TRBJ2-7; a weak D match, TRBD2 (6 bases). This CDR3 contains 13 residues. The V gene's germline CDR1 is SGHNT and CDR2 YYREEE (reference sequence). V lost 0 bases to trimming and J lost 4 bases, with 8 bases between them. CDR3 region: CASSLGAGYEQYV. CDR3 DNA: TGTGCCAGCAGCTTGGGGGCGGGGTACGAGCAGTACGTC.

The rearrangement joins TRBV3-1 to TRBJ2-4; perhaps D is TRBD1 or TRBD2 (5 bases each). Per the germline V gene, CDR1 is LGHDT and CDR2 is YNNKEL (reference sequence). V was cut by 3 bases and J by 0 bases, with 18 bases left in between. The CDR3 covers 18 residues. CDR3 DNA sequence: TGTGCCAGCAGCCATGGCAGAGGGGTTAGAATAGCCAAAAACATTCAGTACTTC. Amino acid sequence: CASSHGRGVRIAKNIQYF.

The chain employs TRBV19 and TRBJ1-4; D remains ambiguous. Germline V gene data show CDR1 as LNHDA and CDR2 as SQIVND (reference sequence). The CDR3 runs 16 residues. The V end was cut by 4 bases, the J end by 6 bases, with 18 bases between. CDR3 nucleotide sequence: TGTGCCAGTAGTACCCCGTTCGTAGGGAAAGATGAAAAACTGTTTTTT. Amino acid sequence: CASSTPFVGKDEKLFF.

In its sample, this clonotype was seen once. The genes are TRBV7-9 and TRBJ1-5; TRBD1 matches 9 bases. V was pared by 5 bases and J by 7 bases, with 6 bases of the junction left unmatched. The CDR3 consists of 14 residues. Germline assignment: CDR1 SEHNR and CDR2 FQNEAQ (reference sequence). The CDR3 protein is CASSETGGGQPQHF. As DNA, the CDR3 is TGTGCCAGCAGCGAGACAGGGGGAGGCCAGCCCCAGCATTTT.

The chain joins TRBV12-3 or TRBV12-4 to TRBJ1-1, with D perhaps matching TRBD1 (5 bases). Trimming shortened V by 6 bases and J by 4 bases, and 18 bases separated the two germline ends. The CDR3 sequence is 15 residues long. Here the CDR3 reads CASSLPGHGSTEAFF. In nucleotides, the CDR3 is TGTGCCAGCAGCCTCCCGGGGCATGGAAGCACTGAAGCTTTCTTT.

The chain is built from TRBV27 and TRBJ1-1, with TRBD1 matching over 9 bases. V dropped 7 bases and J dropped 0; count of bases not matched to a gene: 9. The germline V gene encodes CDR1 MNHEY and CDR2 SMNVEV (reference sequence). The length of the CDR3 is 16 residues. For the CDR3, the DNA is TGTGCCAGCACCCCAACGGGACAGGGACTGAACACTGAAGCTTTCTTT. This encodes CASTPTGQGLNTEAFF.

This chain connects TRBV9 to TRBJ1-2, with TRBD1 matching over 9 bases. The germline gives CDR1 SGDLS, CDR2 YYNGEE. After removal of 3 bases from V and 5 bases from J, the junction contained 8 bases not matched to a gene. The CDR3 contains 15 residues. The CDR3 reads CASSASRTGEYGYTF. CDR3 nucleotides: TGTGCCAGCAGCGCATCCCGGACAGGGGAATATGGCTACACCTTC.

The chain is built from TRBV5-1 and TRBJ1-1; D gene unclear. The germline V and J ends were trimmed by 0 bases and 1 base, with 10 bases remaining between them. Per germline, CDR1 SGHRS and CDR2 YFSETQ. The CDR3 totals 15 residues. This chain's CDR3 is CASSLVLQKNTEAFF. In nucleotides, the CDR3 is TGCGCCAGCAGCTTGGTGTTACAGAAGAACACTGAAGCTTTCTTT.

The V call is TRBV9, the J call TRBJ1-2; TRBD1 is a possible D gene (6 bases). The CDR3 has 13 residues. CDR1 is SGDLS and CDR2 is YYNGEE in the germline V gene. The V end was cut by 4 bases, the J end by 4 bases, with 11 bases between. CDR3 nucleotides: TGTGCCAGCAGCAAAGGACAGTTCTATGGCTACACCTTC. Protein sequence: CASSKGQFYGYTF.

The chain uses TRBV6-6 and TRBJ1-5, with D uncertain. CDR3 length: 13 residues. V lost 6 bases to trimming and J lost 9 bases, with 15 bases between them. The V gene's germline CDR1 is MNHNY and CDR2 SVGAGI (reference sequence). CDR3 sequence reads: CASSPYSGGPQHF. The CDR3 DNA reads as TGTGCCAGCAGCCCCTACAGTGGCGGGCCCCAGCATTTT.

This clonotype has just one count. The chain employs TRBV7-9 and TRBJ2-3; D gene unclear. The CDR3 runs 14 residues. V lost 5 bases, J lost 6 bases, and 15 bases lay in between. Germline V CDR1 and CDR2: SEHNR, FQNEAQ (reference sequence). CDR3 loop: CASSLADPVDTQYF. Written as DNA, the CDR3 is TGTGCCAGCAGCCTGGCTGATCCTGTGGATACGCAGTATTTT.

The chain couples TRBV3-1 to TRBJ2-1; D uncertain. CDR1 and CDR2 from the germline V gene are LGHDT and YNNKEL (reference sequence). The CDR3 sequence is 15 residues long. V lost 1 base to trimming and J lost 8 bases, with 15 bases between them. In DNA form, the CDR3 reads TGTGCCAGCAGCCAAGGGTATGGGCTATGGGATGAGCAGTTCTTC. This sequence encodes CASSQGYGLWDEQFF.

The chain combines TRBV29-1 with TRBJ2-1, with D maybe TRBD2 (6 bases). The CDR3 has 13 amino acids. Germline V lookup: CDR1 SQVTM, CDR2 ANQGSEA. The V end lost 0 bases, the J end lost 12 bases, and 15 bases lay between the germline ends. CDR3 sequence: CSVEDRGIGMQFF. As DNA, the CDR3 is TGCAGCGTTGAAGATCGGGGGATAGGTATGCAGTTCTTC.

The chain links TRBV13 to TRBJ1-6; D is perhaps TRBD1 (5 bases). CDR3 length: 13 amino acids. V lost 1 base, J lost 8 bases, and 6 bases lay in between. Germline values: CDR1 PRHDT, CDR2 FYEKMQ (reference sequence). The CDR3 is CASSLETDSPLHF. Here the CDR3 DNA reads TGTGCCAGCAGCTTAGAGACAGATTCACCCCTCCACTTT.